This T cell receptor beta chain was obtained from a study of yellow fever vaccine responses in identical twins. Study-wide points: In identical twins, vaccine T cell responses appeared partly shared and partly individual.

TCRdb recomputed calls from the RT-PCR reads with MiXCR, one row per CDR3 protein. Here the sample spans under 20,000 distinct CDR3 sequences, roughly 75% being singletons. Trimming removed 0 bases from V and 5 bases from J, with 7 bases in between. CDR1 MNHGY and CDR2 SAAAGT come from the germline V gene. CDR3 length: 13 amino acids. Regarding this clonotype: Its target is not known.

This receptor was taken from a woman aged 18-29 years who received the yellow fever vaccine. The sequences come from T cells from blood (PBMCs), unsorted or a sorted subset (not recorded which), collected before or after yellow fever vaccination (not recorded which). V is TRBV6-8 and J is TRBJ1-1; D not resolved. CDR3 protein: CASSYSGLTEAFF. The CDR3 nucleotides are TGTGCCAGCAGTTACTCGGGGTTGACTGAAGCTTTCTTT.